This T cell receptor beta chain was recorded in a study of T cell responses to AZD1222 COVID-19 vaccine. The study, taken as a whole, reports: Donors were chiefly white British, with a greater number of females, and clonal diversity was perhaps underestimated. CD4 TCRs covered the whole spike, strongest at regions 160-218 and 743-854.

CDR1 and CDR2 (germline): MNHEY, SVGAGI. V shed 3 bases and J 6 bases; nucleotides not matched to a gene: 10. This CDR3 has 15 residues. On this clone itself: No antigen is known for it.

TCRdb's table, derived via immunoSEQ multiplex PCR, lists solely in-frame clones and lacks some. The data show about 150,000 clones, with roughly 91% seen just once and more than 8.5% held by the top ten. The rearrangement uses TRBV6-5 and TRBJ2-7, with TRBD1 matching over 8 bases. The sample consisted of peripheral blood, taken on day 0 of AZD1222 vaccination. The TCR was taken from an adult in good health. CDR3 nucleotide sequence: TGTGCCAGCAGTTATGAAACAGGGGGTTTCGGCGAGCAGTACTTC. Its protein product is CASSYETGGFGEQYF.